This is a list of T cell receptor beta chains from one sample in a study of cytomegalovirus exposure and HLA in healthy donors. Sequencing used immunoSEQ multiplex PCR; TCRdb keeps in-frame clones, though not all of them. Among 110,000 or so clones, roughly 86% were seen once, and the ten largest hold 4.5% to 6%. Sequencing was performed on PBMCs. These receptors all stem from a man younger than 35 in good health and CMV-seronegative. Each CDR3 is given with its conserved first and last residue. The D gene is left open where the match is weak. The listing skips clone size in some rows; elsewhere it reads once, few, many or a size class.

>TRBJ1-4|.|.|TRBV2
TGTGCCAGCTCGGGGGGGACTAATGAAAAACTGTTTTTT
CASSGGTNEKLFF
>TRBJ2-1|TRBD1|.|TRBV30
TGTGCCTGGAGTGGCCGGGGGACAGGGCTACGGGATGAGCAGTTCTTC
CAWSGRGTGLRDEQFF
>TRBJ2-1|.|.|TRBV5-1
TGCGCCAGCAGCTTGGCTATAGGCGGAGGGGTAAATGAGCAGTTCTTC
CASSLAIGGGVNEQFF
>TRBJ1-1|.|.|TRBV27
TGTGCCAGCAGTTTAGGGCAAGCGAACACTGAAGCTTTCTTT
CASSLGQANTEAFF
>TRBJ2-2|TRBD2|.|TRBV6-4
TGTGCCAGCAGTAGCGGGGCGGACACCGGGGAGCTGTTTTTT
CASSSGADTGELFF
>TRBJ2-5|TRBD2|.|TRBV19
TGTGCCAGTAGTATCGGACTAGCGGGGCCCGGGGAGACCCAGTACTTC
CASSIGLAGPGETQYF
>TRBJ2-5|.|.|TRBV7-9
TGTGCCAGCAGCCCCCCGGGTGCTTCCCAGTACTTC
CASSPPGASQYF
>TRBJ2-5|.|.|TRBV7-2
TGTGCCACCAAGCCGACCGTAGGGGCGCAGGAGACCCAGTACTTC
CATKPTVGAQETQYF
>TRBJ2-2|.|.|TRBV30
TGTGCCTGGAGTATCGGGGGGCCTGACACCGGGGAGCTGTTTTTT
CAWSIGGPDTGELFF
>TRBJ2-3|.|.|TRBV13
TGTGCCAGCAGCTTATATGGCACAGATACGCAGTATTTT
CASSLYGTDTQYF
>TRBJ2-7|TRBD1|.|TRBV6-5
TGTGCCAGCAGTGCAACGAGACAGGGTCGAGGCGAGCAGTACTTC
CASSATRQGRGEQYF
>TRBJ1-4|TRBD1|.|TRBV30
TGTGCCTGGACCATACGGGACAGGGTAACTGAAAAACTGTTTTTT
CAWTIRDRVTEKLFF
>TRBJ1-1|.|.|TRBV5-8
TGTGCCAGCAGCCTAACAGAGTTTGAAGCTTTCTTT
CASSLTEFEAFF
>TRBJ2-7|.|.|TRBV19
TGTGCCAGTAGTGCCTCTGCGGCGGGAAGAAGGGAGCAGTACTTC
CASSASAAGRREQYF
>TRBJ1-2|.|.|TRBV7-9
TGTGCCAGCAGCTTAGCTTGGGACATCGGCTACACCTTC
CASSLAWDIGYTF
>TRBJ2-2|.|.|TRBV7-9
TGTGCCAGCAGCTACGGGGGTGCCGGGGAGCTGTTTTTT
CASSYGGAGELFF
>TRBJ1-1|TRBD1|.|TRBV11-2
TGTGCCAGCAGCTTGGGGACAGGGGTGACTTTCTTT
CASSLGTGVTFF
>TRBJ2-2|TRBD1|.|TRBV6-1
TGTGCCAGCAGTGAAAACAGGGGGCCCCAGAACACCGGGGAGCTGTTTTTT
CASSENRGPQNTGELFF
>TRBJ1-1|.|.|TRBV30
TGTGCCTGGAGCCCCGTTTCGGGGTTGAACACTGAAGCTTTCTTT
CAWSPVSGLNTEAFF
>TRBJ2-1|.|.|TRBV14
TGTGCCAGCAGCCAAGGGCGCGGGACAGTGCAGTTCTTC
CASSQGRGTVQFF
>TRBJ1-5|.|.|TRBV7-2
TGTGCCAGCAGCACAGGGACCCATAGCAATCAGCCCCAGCATTTT
CASSTGTHSNQPQHF
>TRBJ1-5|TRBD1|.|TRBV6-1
TGTGCCAGCAACCTCGACAGGGGTAGCAATCAGCCCCAGCATTTT
CASNLDRGSNQPQHF
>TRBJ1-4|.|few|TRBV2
TGTGCCAGCGGGAGGGGCCTTAATGAAAAACTGTTTTTT
CASGRGLNEKLFF
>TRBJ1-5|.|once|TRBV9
TGTGCCAGCAGCGTAGGGGGGGGTACGGGACAGCCCCAGCATTTT
CASSVGGGTGQPQHF
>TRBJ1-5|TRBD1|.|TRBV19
TGTGCCAGTAGCCCGACAGGGGGGAACCAGCCCCAGCATTTT
CASSPTGGNQPQHF
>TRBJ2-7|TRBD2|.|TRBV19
TGTGCCAGTAGATATCTAGCGGGAGCGAGGCTCCACGAGCAGTACTTC
CASRYLAGARLHEQYF
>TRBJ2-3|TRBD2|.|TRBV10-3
TGTGCCATCAGCCCGACTAGCGGCACAGATACGCAGTATTTT
CAISPTSGTDTQYF
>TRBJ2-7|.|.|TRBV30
TGTGCCTGGAGCGAGGGCGGGGCTACGGGTGTGCAGTACTTC
CAWSEGGATGVQYF
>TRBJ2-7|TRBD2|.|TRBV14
TGTGCCAGCAGCCAAGATAGGGCTAGCGGGAGAGGCGAGCAGTACTTC
CASSQDRASGRGEQYF
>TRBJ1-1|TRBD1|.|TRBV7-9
TGTGCCAGCAGGGACCGGGGGACAGGGGCCACTGAAGCTTTCTTT
CASRDRGTGATEAFF
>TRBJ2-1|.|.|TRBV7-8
TGTGCCAGCAGCTTAGCCGAGGCCCAGTTCTTC
CASSLAEAQFF
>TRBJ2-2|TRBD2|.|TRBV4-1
TGCGCCAGCAGCCTTTATTCTAGCGGGGGGAACACCGGGGAGCTGTTTTTT
CASSLYSSGGNTGELFF
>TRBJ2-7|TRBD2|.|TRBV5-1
TGCGCCAGCAGCCCACGAGGGAGCGGGAGACATTACGAGCAGTACTTC
CASSPRGSGRHYEQYF
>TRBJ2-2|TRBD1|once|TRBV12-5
TGTGCTAGTGGCTCCTCCACACAGGGGTTCGGCACCGGGGAGCTGTTTTTT
CASGSSTQGFGTGELFF
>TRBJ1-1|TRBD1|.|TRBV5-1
TGCGCCAGCCAAAAGGACAGGGGAATGAACACTGAAGCTTTCTTT
CASQKDRGMNTEAFF
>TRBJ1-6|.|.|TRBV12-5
TGTGCTAGTGCCCGGACAGCGAGCTCCTATAATTCACCCCTCCACTTT
CASARTASSYNSPLHF
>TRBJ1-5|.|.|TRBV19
TGTGCCAGTACCATACGCGGGGGGGATGGGCAGCCCCAGCATTTT
CASTIRGGDGQPQHF
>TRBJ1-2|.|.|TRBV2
TGTGCCAGCAGTGGTCGGGAGACCTATGGCTACACCTTC
CASSGRETYGYTF
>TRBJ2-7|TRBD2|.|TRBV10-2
TGCGCCAGCAGTGAGTCCGGGGTTGGTAGCGGGAGATACGAGCAGTACTTC
CASSESGVGSGRYEQYF
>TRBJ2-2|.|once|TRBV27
TGTGCCAGCGGAATACAGGGTGGCACCGGGGAGCTGTTTTTT
CASGIQGGTGELFF
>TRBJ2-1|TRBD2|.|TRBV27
TGTGCCAGCAGTTTATTGCGGGAGTGGGAGAATGAGCAGTTCTTC
CASSLLREWENEQFF
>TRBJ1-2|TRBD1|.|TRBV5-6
TGTGCCAGCAGCTTGCCCACCGGGACAGGGGTGTATGGCTACACCTTC
CASSLPTGTGVYGYTF
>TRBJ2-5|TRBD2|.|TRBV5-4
TGTGCCAGCAGCTTGGCGGGAGGCGGGGAGACCCAGTACTTC
CASSLAGGGETQYF
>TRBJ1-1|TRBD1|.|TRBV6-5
TGTGCCAGCAGTCGGACAGGGATGAACACTGAAGCTTTCTTT
CASSRTGMNTEAFF
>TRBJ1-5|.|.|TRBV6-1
TGTGCCAGCAGTGACGCAGGGGCCGGCAATCAGCCCCAGCATTTT
CASSDAGAGNQPQHF
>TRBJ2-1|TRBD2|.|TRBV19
TGTGCCAGTAGTCGACTAGCGGGGGCCTCCAATGAGCAGTTCTTC
CASSRLAGASNEQFF
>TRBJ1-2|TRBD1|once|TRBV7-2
TGTGCCAGCAGCGACCGGACAGGGGGCTATGGCTACACCTTC
CASSDRTGGYGYTF
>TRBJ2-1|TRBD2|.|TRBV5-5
TGTGCCAGCAGCTTGGGCCTCGGGGGGGATGAGCAGTTCTTC
CASSLGLGGDEQFF
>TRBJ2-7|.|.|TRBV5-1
TGCGCCAGCAGCGGGGACCTCAGGGGTCACGAGCAGTACTTC
CASSGDLRGHEQYF
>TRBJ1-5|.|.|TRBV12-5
TGTGCTAGTGGTTTGGTACCGGGGGGGCAGCCCCAGCATTTT
CASGLVPGGQPQHF
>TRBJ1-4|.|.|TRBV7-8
TGTGCCAGCAGCTTAGGTACGCCAGGTGAAAAACTGTTTTTT
CASSLGTPGEKLFF
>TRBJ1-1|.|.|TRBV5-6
TGTGCCAGCAGCTTATCTGGTGGTCTCGGGACTGAAGCTTTCTTT
CASSLSGGLGTEAFF
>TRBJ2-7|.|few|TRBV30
TGTGCCTGGAGTAAACAGGCCTACGAGCAGTACTTC
CAWSKQAYEQYF
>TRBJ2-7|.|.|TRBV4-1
TGCGCCAGCAGCCAAGACTTGACTCGATCCTACGAGCAGTACTTC
CASSQDLTRSYEQYF
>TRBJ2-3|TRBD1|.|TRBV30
TGTGCCTGGAGTGTAGGGACAGGGGGCCCAGATACGCAGTATTTT
CAWSVGTGGPDTQYF